These T cell receptor beta chains were read from a single sample in a study of cytomegalovirus exposure and HLA in healthy donors. Data came from immunoSEQ multiplex PCR; TCRdb stores just in-frame clones and leaves some out. This sample has about 55,000 clones, with 65% to 85% found just once. Specimen: PBMCs. The receptors here all came from a female donor in good health and CMV-seronegative. Both conserved end residues are trimmed from each CDR3. The order of the fields is V gene, CDR3 protein.

v_gene: TRBV5-4; CDR3aa: ASSPDRGWGETQY
v_gene: TRBV5-1; CDR3aa: ASSKQVLNTGELF
v_gene: TRBV11-2; CDR3aa: ASSLGDRGFPLH
v_gene: TRBV6-5; CDR3aa: ASSTGWTEAF
v_gene: TRBV5-1; CDR3aa: ASSSLTGFRNTIY
v_gene: TRBV23-1; CDR3aa: ASSHKRTGHYSYEQY
v_gene: TRBV4-3; CDR3aa: ASSQDRGSPYEQY
v_gene: TRBV28; CDR3aa: ATLGQGSLGSNQPQH
v_gene: TRBV7-8; CDR3aa: ASSLARQGYRNEQF
v_gene: TRBV6-5; CDR3aa: ASRPAGLGNQPQH
v_gene: TRBV2; CDR3aa: ASTGGRATNEKLF
v_gene: TRBV5-4; CDR3aa: ASRREGTGELF
v_gene: TRBV7-3; CDR3aa: ASSLMRVSGANVLT
v_gene: TRBV28; CDR3aa: ASSSQRGTDTQY
v_gene: TRBV28; CDR3aa: ASSYGTYEQY
v_gene: TRBV5-1; CDR3aa: ASSEDRPNEKLF
v_gene: TRBV5-1; CDR3aa: ASSLTQNRGSQPQH
v_gene: TRBV5-6; CDR3aa: ASSLARGANTGELF
v_gene: TRBV11-3; CDR3aa: ASSLGWTGEADTQY
v_gene: TRBV23-1; CDR3aa: ASSLRRNLGRNTEAF
v_gene: TRBV16; CDR3aa: ASSQRQTGSPDTQY
v_gene: TRBV2; CDR3aa: ASGRDYNEQF
v_gene: TRBV30; CDR3aa: AWSPTGLEQY
v_gene: TRBV5-4; CDR3aa: ASSLGLQETQY
v_gene: TRBV9; CDR3aa: ASSASGLRDEQY
v_gene: TRBV7-9; CDR3aa: ASSLGSGVEQF
v_gene: TRBV30; CDR3aa: AWDSTGQLVEQY
v_gene: TRBV15; CDR3aa: ATSRGRVALYEQY
v_gene: TRBV5-1; CDR3aa: ASSSVQGSGTEAF
v_gene: TRBV27; CDR3aa: ASSFGHNEKLF
v_gene: TRBV27; CDR3aa: ASSLLMRNTEAF
v_gene: TRBV18; CDR3aa: ASSLRAVGGSPLH
v_gene: TRBV2; CDR3aa: ASSEWQGQETQY
v_gene: TRBV9; CDR3aa: ASSVQARELTGELF
v_gene: TRBV16; CDR3aa: ASSRGLAGLPGQF
v_gene: TRBV13; CDR3aa: ASSLASELRYEQY
v_gene: TRBV29-1; CDR3aa: SVRTDSYEQY
v_gene: TRBV27; CDR3aa: ASSLLYEGETQY
v_gene: TRBV28; CDR3aa: ASSLVEGALGYT
v_gene: TRBV9; CDR3aa: ASSVRTVGYT
v_gene: TRBV29-1; CDR3aa: SVKRDPKNIQY